This entry concerns a single T cell receptor (beta chain). Its matching antigen is unknown. Unique molecular identifiers (one per individual cDNA molecule) were attached. One entry per CDR3 protein, called by TCRdb with MiXCR from the 5' RACE reads. The sample carries 35,000 to 50,000 distinct CDR3 sequences, about 25% recorded once. CDR3 length equals 13 residues. Between the trimmed V and J ends, which lost 10 bases and 4 bases, there was a span of 16 bases. Germline assignment: CDR1 SGHVS and CDR2 FNYEAQ. These data are taken from a study of early T cells in non-severe SARS-CoV-2 infection. Background on the study: Unpaired chains resulted from sequencing bulk RNA of unsorted whole blood. General study findings and limits: CD4 and private specificities were missed by VDJdb matching, which favored anti-spike CD8 responses.

This receptor was taken from an adult who was a healthcare worker with PCR-confirmed SARS-CoV-2 infection or an uninfected control (not recorded which). This sequence joins TRBV7-6 and TRBJ2-5; possibly TRBD1 or TRBD2 for D (5 bases each). Sequenced material: whole blood, taken at baseline. The CDR3 protein is CATHGAGGETQYF. CDR3 bases: TGTGCCACCCATGGGGCTGGAGGAGAGACCCAGTACTTC.